What follows are 8 T cell receptor beta chains derived from one specimen sequenced in a study of blood T cells in healthy people across ages. Together with a sample-barcoded 5' primer, a J-beta primer mix was included in a second PCR lasting about 7 to 11 cycles. TCRdb called the 5' RACE reads again in MiXCR, with one record for every CDR3 protein. Altogether 630,000 or so distinct CDR3 sequences are present, about 30% being singletons, with the ten largest covering less than 20%. The material sequenced was blood. Source of these receptors: an elderly woman in good health.

Of note for this clonotype: The CDR3 end shows no conserved phenylalanine or tryptophan, and so a read error is likely. The chain recombines TRBV14 with TRBJ2-3, with 12 nucleotides matching TRBD2. The CDR3 length is 17 residues. Germline lookup yields CDR1 SGHDN and CDR2 FVKESK. V was pared by 4 bases and J by 2 bases, with 7 bases of the junction left unmatched. The CDR3 DNA reads as TGTGCCAGCAGCCTCTGGACTAGCGGGGCGCCCACAGATACGCAGTATTGT. It specifies CASSLWTSGAPTDTQYC.

On this clonotype itself: A read error may produce the germline difference seen at one junction end. The rearrangement uses TRBV18 and TRBJ2-2; D is tentatively TRBD1 or TRBD2 (5 bases each). Germline V lookup: CDR1 KGHSH, CDR2 LQKENI. The CDR3 has 15 amino acids. The CDR3 is CASSPVKGQVGELLF. Written as DNA, the CDR3 is TGTGCCAGCTCACCAGTAAAGGGGCAAGTCGGGGAGCTGTTGTTT. The whole variable domain, remainder taken from reference TRBV18 and TRBJ2-2, is NAGVMQNPRHLVRRRGQEARLRCSPMKGHSHVYWYRQLPEEGLKFMVYLQKENIIDESGMPKERFSAEFPKEGPSILRIQQVVRGDSAAYFCASSPVKGQVGELLFGEGSRLTVL.

With regard to this clonotype: This may arise from a read error, as a much more abundant clone is one base away. V is TRBV7-6 and J is TRBJ2-3; 12 bases are shared with TRBD2. The germline V gene encodes CDR1 SGHVS and CDR2 FNYEAQ. The CDR3 covers 16 residues. CDR3 coding DNA: TGTGCCAGCAGCTTACTAGCGGGGGGGCAAACAGATACGCTGTATTTT. Its protein product is CASSLLAGGQTDTLYF.

The rearrangement uses TRBV28 and TRBJ1-6; no clear D. The CDR3 runs to 14 residues. CDR1 is MDHEN and CDR2 is SYDVKM in the germline V gene. The ends were cut back, 5 bases at V and 3 bases at J, with 8 bases in the middle. Here the CDR3 reads CASSPPSYNSPLHF. The CDR3, as DNA: TGTGCCAGCAGTCCCCCCAGCTATAATTCACCCCTCCACTTT. Drawing the rest from reference TRBV28 and TRBJ1-6, the complete variable domain is DVKVTQSSRYLVKRTGEKVFLECVQDMDHENMFWYRQDPGLGLRLIYFSYDVKMKEKGDIPEGYSVSREKKERFSLILESASTNQTSMYLCASSPPSYNSPLHFGNGTRLTVT.

This sequence joins TRBV5-1 and TRBJ2-5, with 7 positions matching TRBD2. Germline V CDR1 and CDR2: SGHRS, YFSETQ. J gave up 1 base and V 6 bases, and 12 bases lay outside the gene matches. This CDR3 comprises 16 residues. The CDR3 spells CASTLTWSSGQETQYF. The CDR3, as DNA: TGCGCCAGCACCTTAACATGGTCTAGCGGCCAAGAGACCCAGTACTTC.

This clonotype was counted many times. This chain links TRBV29-1 with TRBJ2-5; D unresolved. From germline, CDR1 is SQVTM and CDR2 ANQGSEA. The V gene lost 0 bases and the J gene lost 5 bases, with 10 bases spanning the gap. The CDR3 covers 13 residues. The CDR3 reads CSVEDILWETQYF. The CDR3 nucleotides are TGCAGCGTTGAAGATATTTTGTGGGAGACCCAGTACTTC.

The chain recombines TRBV7-2 with TRBJ1-4, with D maybe TRBD1 (5 bases). This CDR3 has 15 amino acids. Germline V lookup: CDR1 SGHTA, CDR2 FQGNSA. Trimming shortened V by 5 bases and J by 5 bases, and 15 bases separated the two germline ends. CDR3 coding DNA: TGTGCCAGCAGCCCAAACCAGGGAGGAAATGAAAAACTGTTTTTT. It yields the protein CASSPNQGGNEKLFF.

This clonotype came up many times. The DNA of the CDR3 is TGTGCCATCGCCCAGGGAAGCTCCTACAATGAGCAGTTCTTC. Protein: CAIAQGSSYNEQFF. The chain is built from TRBV10-3 and TRBJ2-1; D is perhaps TRBD1 (5 bases). The CDR3 runs 14 residues. The V and J ends lost 8 bases and 0 bases respectively, with 11 bases between them. Germline CDR1 ENHRY, CDR2 SYGVKD.